Presented here are 21 T cell receptor beta chains from one specimen sequenced in a study of Ad26.COV2.S vaccination and SARS-CoV-2 variants. As to treatment: over 15 received Ad26.COV2.S at low or high dose, single or two shots; roughly 5 received placebo; per-sample allocation not given. Material that was analyzed had been drawn on day 63 after the first vaccine or placebo injection. The method was immunoSEQ multiplex PCR; TCRdb's version includes in-frame clones alone and lacks a portion of them. The data hold approximately 410,000 clones, with roughly 90% observed a single time. The sequencing used peripheral blood, collected in a trial of Ad26.COV2.S vaccine versus placebo. The receptors come from a person aged 18-65 years who received the Ad26.COV2.S COVID-19 vaccine or a placebo.

This chain links TRBV6-5 with TRBJ1-6, with TRBD1 matching 7 bases. The V gene end was trimmed by 7 bases and the J gene end by 5 bases; junction bases not matched to a gene: 8. CDR3 size: 15 residues. Per the germline V gene, CDR1 is MNHEY and CDR2 is SVGAGI. The CDR3 sequence: CASKRTGENNSPLHF. For the CDR3, the DNA is TGTGCCAGCAAAAGGACAGGAGAAAATAATTCACCCCTCCACTTT.

The rearrangement uses TRBV7-2 and TRBJ2-5; D possibly corresponds to TRBD2 (5 bases). The CDR3 loop spans 13 amino acids. V dropped 3 bases and J dropped 4 bases, with 9 bases sitting between them. Germline CDR1 and CDR2: SGHTA and FQGNSA. CDR3 DNA: TGTGCCAGCAGCTTTCGAGGGATAGAGACCCAGTACTTC. Its translation: CASSFRGIETQYF.

The chain has TRBV25-1 and TRBJ2-5; a weak D match, TRBD2 (6 bases). The CDR3 covers 13 residues. Germline CDR1 MGHDK, CDR2 SYGVNS. Between the trimmed V and J ends, which lost 6 bases and 0 bases, there was a span of 8 bases. The CDR3 sequence is CASSRDYQETQYF. The CDR3 coding sequence is TGTGCCAGCAGCCGGGACTACCAAGAGACCCAGTACTTC.

CDR3 amino acids: CASTPWTSGGADEQFF. Written as DNA, the CDR3 is TGTGCCAGCACTCCCTGGACTAGCGGGGGGGCTGATGAGCAGTTCTTC. The chain combines TRBV28 with TRBJ2-1, with 15 bases that match TRBD2. CDR3 length: 16 amino acids. Germline V gene data show CDR1 as MDHEN and CDR2 as SYDVKM. The V and J ends lost 7 bases and 8 bases, in that order; junction bases with no gene match: 9.

The J gene is TRBJ2-1, the V gene TRBV12-3 or TRBV12-4; perhaps TRBD2 as D (6 bases). The CDR3 has 13 amino acids. The V gene lost 5 bases and the J gene lost 15 bases, with 20 bases spanning the gap. CDR3 in amino acids: CASSQTVWGEVFF. DNA for the CDR3: TGTGCCAGCAGTCAAACGGTTTGGGGGGAGGTGTTCTTC.

V is TRBV10-3 and J is TRBJ1-5; TRBD1 agrees at 7 bases. Unmatched junction bases numbered 15, after V lost 2 bases and J lost 5 bases. The CDR3 has 18 residues. Germline CDR1 is ENHRY and CDR2 is SYGVKD. CDR3 residues: CAISETTTGPGRYQPQHF. The CDR3 DNA is TGTGCCATCAGTGAGACGACGACAGGGCCCGGGAGGTATCAGCCCCAGCATTTT.

Worth noting for this clone: The junction departs from the called germline gene at one end, perhaps through a read error. The rearrangement uses TRBV18 and TRBJ1-2, with a weak D call TRBD1 (5 bases). The CDR3 totals 12 residues. CDR1 and CDR2 (germline): KGHSH, LQKENI. The CDR3 nucleotides read TGTGCCAGCTCTCCACAGGAAGGAGGCTACACCTTC. Translated: CASSPQEGGYTF.

The rearrangement links TRBV5-1 to TRBJ2-2, with 7 bases identical to TRBD2. J lost 1 base, V lost 1 base, and 4 bases had no gene match. Germline CDR1 SGHRS, CDR2 YFSETQ. The CDR3 contains 16 residues. The CDR3 sequence is CASSLSSGLNTGELFF. The CDR3 DNA sequence: TGCGCCAGCAGCTTGTCTAGCGGATTGAACACCGGGGAGCTGTTTTTT.

The chain links TRBV7-2 to TRBJ2-5; the match to TRBD2 covers 7 bases. J lost 0 bases, V lost 5 bases, and 3 bases had no gene match. Looked up from germline, CDR1 is SGHTA and CDR2 is FQGNSA. The CDR3 is 14 residues long. This chain's CDR3 is CASSQGLHQETQYF. The CDR3 nucleotides read TGTGCCAGCAGCCAGGGACTACACCAAGAGACCCAGTACTTC.

This chain links TRBV7-7 with TRBJ2-1; D call uncertain. This CDR3 has 18 residues. V gave up 5 bases and J gave up 6 bases, with 26 bases separating them. Per germline, CDR1 SSHAT and CDR2 FNYEAQ (reference sequence). This CDR3 is CASSPADRKSSPTNEQFF. Written as DNA, the CDR3 is TGTGCCAGCAGCCCCGCGGACCGAAAATCATCCCCTACCAATGAGCAGTTCTTC.

The chain uses TRBV19 and TRBJ2-3, with TRBD2 matching over 11 bases. Germline trimming cut 7 bases from V and 5 bases from J; bases unmatched to any gene: 8. CDR1 is LNHDA, CDR2 SQIVND, per germline (reference sequence). The CDR3 covers 15 residues. The CDR3 nucleotides read TGTGCCAGTATGCCTGCTAGCGGGGGGCAAGATACGCAGTATTTT. Encoded protein: CASMPASGGQDTQYF. The full variable domain, rest sourced from reference TRBV19 and TRBJ2-3, is DGGITQSPKYLFRKEGQNVTLSCEQNLNHDAMYWYRQDPGQGLRLIYYSQIVNDFQKGDIAEGYSVSREKKESFPLTVTSAQKNPTAFYLCASMPASGGQDTQYFGPGTRLTVL.

The V and J genes are TRBV6-6 and TRBJ2-1; 7 nucleotides align to TRBD1. CDR3 length: 17 residues. Trimming took 5 bases from V and 6 from J; bases not matched to a gene: 16. Germline values: CDR1 MNHNY, CDR2 SVGAGI (reference sequence). The CDR3 DNA sequence: TGTGCCAGCAGTCGAGGGGATGTTAGGGGGCGGTTCAATGAGCAGTTCTTC. It translates to CASSRGDVRGRFNEQFF.

This chain links TRBV9 with TRBJ1-1; no firm D call. The CDR3 spans 15 residues. V lost 0 bases to trimming and J lost 1 base, with 10 bases between them. CDR1 and CDR2 (germline): SGDLS, YYNGEE. The CDR3 bases are TGTGCCAGCAGCGTAGCGGGCAGAACGAACACTGAAGCTTTCTTT. This encodes CASSVAGRTNTEAFF. The variable domain in full, completed from reference TRBV9 and TRBJ1-1, reads DSGVTQTPKHLITATGQRVTLRCSPRSGDLSVYWYQQSLDQGLQFLIQYYNGEERAKGNILERFSAQQFPDLHSELNLSSLELGDSALYFCASSVAGRTNTEAFFGQGTRLTVV.

This clone was detected only once. This sequence joins TRBV28 and TRBJ1-4, with D perhaps matching TRBD1 (5 bases). CDR1 MDHEN and CDR2 SYDVKM come from the germline V gene. Between the trimmed V and J ends, which lost 5 bases and 3 bases, there was a span of 10 bases. The CDR3 spans 14 residues. The CDR3 loop is CASSQIQANEKLFF. The CDR3 bases are TGTGCCAGCAGTCAAATACAGGCTAATGAAAAACTGTTTTTT.

This clone was seen just once. The V call is TRBV27, the J call TRBJ1-1; D may be TRBD1 (5 bases). This CDR3 region has 14 residues. Germline V CDR1 and CDR2: MNHEY, SMNVEV (reference sequence). V dropped 3 bases and J dropped 5 bases, with 13 bases sitting between them. The CDR3 nucleotides read TGTGCCAGCAGTTTTGCCGGGGGATGGACTGAAGCTTTCTTT. This codes for CASSFAGGWTEAFF.

The rearrangement joins TRBV15 to TRBJ1-6, with D unresolved. This CDR3 is built from 16 residues. CDR1 is LNHNV and CDR2 is YYDKDF in the germline V gene (reference sequence). V gave up 1 base and J gave up 0 bases, with 7 bases separating them. CDR3 residues: CATSRAIVSYNSPLHF. CDR3 DNA: TGTGCCACCAGCAGAGCTATAGTCTCCTATAATTCACCCCTCCACTTT.

CDR3 amino acids: CASSLDRTYEQYF. CDR3 sequence (DNA): TGTGCCAGCAGCTTGGACAGAACCTACGAGCAGTACTTC. The rearrangement uses TRBV5-4 and TRBJ2-7, with D hard to call. Trimming left V 0 bases short and J 2 bases short, with 6 bases between. CDR3 length: 13 residues. The germline CDR1 and CDR2 sequences are SGHNT and YYREEE (reference sequence). Looking up the rest from reference TRBV5-4 and TRBJ2-7 gives the full variable domain: ETGVTQSPTHLIKTRGQQVTLRCSSQSGHNTVSWYQQALGQGPQFIFQYYREEENGRGNFPPRFSGLQFPNYSSELNVNALELDDSALYLCASSLDRTYEQYFGPGTRLTVT.

The CDR3 spells CASSFLTGEAGNTIYF. CDR3 nucleotides: TGTGCCAGCAGCTTCCTAACAGGGGAAGCTGGAAACACCATATATTTT. The V gene is TRBV5-5, the J gene TRBJ1-3, with 7 bases aligning to TRBD1. There are 16 residues in the CDR3. With V trimmed by 2 bases and J by 2 bases, 7 bases remained unmatched. The germline V gene has CDR1 SGHKS and CDR2 YYEKEE (reference sequence).

The rearrangement joins TRBV19 to TRBJ1-5, with a weak D call TRBD1 (5 bases). Looked up from germline, CDR1 is LNHDA and CDR2 is SQIVND (reference sequence). Trimming took 8 bases from V and 5 from J, leaving 16 bases between them. The CDR3 is 14 residues long. CDR3 in amino acids: CASGPLGGYQPQHF. The CDR3 DNA reads TGTGCCAGTGGCCCCTTGGGGGGATATCAGCCCCAGCATTTT.

The rearrangement joins TRBV5-6 to TRBJ2-2; D remains ambiguous. Trimming stripped 6 bases from V and 0 bases from J, with 18 bases between. This CDR3 is 17 amino acids long. The germline V gene has CDR1 SGHDT and CDR2 YYEEEE. CDR3 nucleotide sequence: TGTGCCAGCACCTCTCCCCGGACGGACGCGAACACCGGGGAGCTGTTTTTT. The encoded protein is CASTSPRTDANTGELFF.

This clone was found once. The chain uses TRBV4-3 and TRBJ2-5, with TRBD1 as a possible D gene (5 bases). Germline V gene lookup returns CDR1 LGHNA and CDR2 YSLEER. CDR3 length: 16 amino acids. Trimming cost V 2 bases and J 5 bases, with 18 bases left between them. The CDR3 DNA sequence: TGCGCCAGCAGCCAATACCGACAGTCCCTGGGGGAGACCCAGTACTTC. Amino acid sequence: CASSQYRQSLGETQYF.